What follows are 26 T cell receptor beta chains derived from one specimen sequenced in a study of blood T cells in healthy people across ages. Primers used in a second PCR of about 6 to 11 cycles were a sample-barcoded 5' primer and a J-beta primer mix. TCRdb independently ran MiXCR on the 5' RACE reads; one entry per CDR3 protein. The repertoire holds some 760,000 distinct CDR3 sequences, with 20% to 25% as singletons. The same data also went into a second study, on T cells of mothers and their children.

Sequencing was performed on blood. The origin of the receptors is a boy younger than 18 in good health.

Only a few counts were recorded for this clonotype. The chain has TRBV2 and TRBJ1-2, with D uncertain. V dropped 5 bases and J dropped 9 bases, with 10 bases sitting between them. The CDR3 extends over 11 amino acids. The germline CDR1 and CDR2 sequences are SNHLY and FYNNEI. CDR3 bases: TGTGCCAGCAGTAAGGGTCAGCGCTACACCTTC. This encodes CASSKGQRYTF.

The rearrangement joins TRBV4-3 to TRBJ2-3; TRBD2 is a possible D gene (5 bases). The V end lost 1 base, the J end lost 5 bases, and 7 bases lay between the germline ends. CDR3 size: 13 residues. Germline V CDR1 and CDR2: LGHNA, YSLEER. CDR3 region: CASSQGLRDTQYF. CDR3 in DNA: TGCGCCAGCAGCCAAGGACTAAGAGATACGCAGTATTTT.

This rearrangement joins TRBV4-2 to TRBJ2-5, with 7 bases aligning to TRBD2. The J call may be wrong; the DNA end is better matched by TRBJ2-7. Germline CDR1 is LGHNA and CDR2 is YNFKEQ. The CDR3 is 16 amino acids. Written as DNA, the CDR3 is TGTGCCAGCAGCCAAGATTTGTCCAGCGGGACCTACGAGCAGTACTTC. It codes for CASSQDLSSGTYEQYF.

This clonotype was recorded a few times. The chain combines TRBV7-9 with TRBJ2-5; 7 bases agree with TRBD2. Germline CDR1 reads SEHNR; CDR2 reads FQNEAQ (reference sequence). The V gene end was trimmed by 2 bases and the J gene end by 0 bases; junction bases not matched to a gene: 9. The CDR3 extends over 17 amino acids. The CDR3 spells CASSLPGGSSYQETQYF. The CDR3, as DNA: TGTGCCAGCAGCTTACCCGGGGGGTCATCGTACCAAGAGACCCAGTACTTC.

A few counts support this clonotype. V usage is TRBV7-9 and J usage is TRBJ1-6, with D possibly being TRBD1 (6 bases). V was cut by 3 bases and J by 7 bases, with 13 bases left in between. There are 15 residues in the CDR3. The germline V gene has CDR1 SEHNR and CDR2 FQNEAQ (reference sequence). The CDR3 bases are TGTGCCAGCAGCTTGGACGACAGGCTCAATTCACCCCTCCACTTT. This codes for CASSLDDRLNSPLHF. The complete variable domain, with remaining parts taken from reference TRBV7-9 and TRBJ1-6, reads DTGVSQNPRHKITKRGQNVTFRCDPISEHNRLYWYRQTLGQGPEFLTYFQNEAQLEKSRLLSDRFSAERPKGSFSTLEIQRTEQGDSAMYLCASSLDDRLNSPLHFGNGTRLTVT.

This chain links TRBV27 with TRBJ2-1, with 10 nucleotides matching TRBD1. The last part of the DNA fits TRBJ2-5 better; the J call may be wrong. This CDR3 spans 15 amino acids. Germline loops: CDR1 MNHEY, CDR2 SMNVEV (reference sequence). In nucleotides, the CDR3 is TGTGCCAGCAGTTTATCCTGGGACAGGGGTAATATCCAGTACTTC. Residues: CASSLSWDRGNIQYF.

CDR3 sequence reads: CSARGPDRDGVYGYTF. The CDR3 DNA is TGCAGTGCTAGAGGCCCCGACCGGGACGGCGTCTATGGCTACACCTTC. The J gene is TRBJ1-2, the V gene TRBV20-1, with D possibly being TRBD1 (5 bases). Looked up from germline, CDR1 is DFQATT and CDR2 is SNEGSKA (reference sequence). The CDR3 length is 16 residues. Trimming cost V 1 base and J 4 bases, with 19 bases left between them.

The chain uses TRBV7-2 and TRBJ2-5; 11 bases are shared with TRBD2. The CDR3 loop spans 15 amino acids. CDR1 SGHTA and CDR2 FQGNSA come from the germline V gene. V lost 1 base to trimming and J lost 8 bases; unmatched junction nucleotides: 6. The CDR3 here is CASSLGLAGLTTQYF. CDR3 nucleotides: TGTGCCAGCAGCTTAGGACTAGCGGGGCTCACAACCCAGTACTTC.

There are a few counts of this clonotype. The chain employs TRBV6-5 and TRBJ2-2, with unresolved D. V lost 1 base to trimming and J lost 2 bases, with 11 bases between them. This CDR3 region has 16 residues. Germline CDR1 is MNHEY and CDR2 is SVGAGI. This chain's CDR3 is CASSYLGMFNTGELFF. As DNA, the CDR3 is TGTGCCAGCAGTTACTTGGGGATGTTTAACACCGGGGAGCTGTTTTTT.

The chain combines TRBV18 with TRBJ1-1, with D possibly being TRBD1 (6 bases). Germline CDR1 KGHSH, CDR2 LQKENI. With 6 bases removed from V and 1 base from J, the gap between germline ends came to 18 bases. This CDR3 spans 16 amino acids. The CDR3 is CASSRPTGHPNTEAFF. CDR3 sequence (DNA): TGTGCCAGCTCCCGTCCGACAGGCCACCCGAACACTGAAGCTTTCTTT.

At least ten counts were recorded for this clonotype. The CDR3, as DNA: TGCAGCGTCCGACTAGCTGTGAGGACAGATACGCAGTATTTT. Protein: CSVRLAVRTDTQYF. J is TRBJ2-3 and V is TRBV29-1; 7 positions match TRBD2. Germline assignment: CDR1 SQVTM and CDR2 ANQGSEA. This CDR3 is built from 14 residues. V lost 6 bases and J lost 3; bases outside the gene matches: 9.

The chain joins TRBV7-9 to TRBJ2-7, with D possibly TRBD1 on 6 matching bases. Trimming shortened V by 3 bases and J by 2 bases, and 11 bases separated the two germline ends. This CDR3 spans 14 amino acids. CDR1 SEHNR and CDR2 FQNEAQ come from the germline V gene (reference sequence). The CDR3 is CASSFGTQAYEQYF. CDR3 coding DNA: TGTGCCAGCAGCTTTGGGACACAAGCCTACGAGCAGTACTTC.

The table lists this clonotype with a few counts. The rearrangement uses TRBV5-1 and TRBJ2-5, with D tentatively TRBD2 (6 bases). The CDR3 extends over 15 amino acids. Germline assignment: CDR1 SGHRS and CDR2 YFSETQ. The germline V and J ends were trimmed by 3 bases and 2 bases, with 14 bases remaining between them. CDR3: CASSSSTGTQETQYF. DNA of the CDR3: TGCGCCAGCAGCTCGAGCACCGGGACTCAAGAGACCCAGTACTTC.

This clonotype was counted between two and nine times. The chain carries TRBV20-1 and TRBJ1-5; 7 nucleotides line up with TRBD1. This CDR3 contains 14 residues. Trimming at V came to 3 bases and at J to 7 bases, leaving 9 bases not matched to a gene. Germline V gene data show CDR1 as DFQATT and CDR2 as SNEGSKA (reference sequence). The CDR3 loop is CSASLQGGGQPQHF. In nucleotides, the CDR3 is TGCAGTGCTAGCCTTCAGGGGGGTGGCCAGCCCCAGCATTTT.

The chain joins TRBV29-1 to TRBJ1-2; 8 bases map to TRBD1. The CDR3 runs 13 residues. The junction had 10 bases not matched to a gene; V was cut back by 3 bases and J by 10 bases. Germline CDR1 reads SQVTM; CDR2 reads ANQGSEA. The DNA of the CDR3 is TGCAGCGTTGACGGTCAGGGGGCCGGGGCCTACACCTTC. Its translation is CSVDGQGAGAYTF.

The J gene is TRBJ2-1, the V gene TRBV7-3, with D possibly being TRBD1 or TRBD2 (5 bases each). Germline values: CDR1 SGHTA, CDR2 FQGTGA. This CDR3 comprises 14 residues. V shed 5 bases and J shed 9 bases, with 17 bases lying between them. CDR3 region: CASSPGPTAGEQFF. Here the CDR3 DNA reads TGTGCCAGCAGCCCGGGACCCACTGCGGGTGAGCAGTTCTTC.

This clonotype has a handful of counts. V usage is TRBV27 and J usage is TRBJ2-7, with D possibly matching TRBD1 (6 bases). Germline CDR1 MNHEY, CDR2 SMNVEV (reference sequence). The CDR3 has 14 amino acids. V shed 5 bases and J shed 5 bases, with 16 bases lying between them. The CDR3 loop is CASSIQGWAHEQYF. CDR3 coding DNA: TGTGCCAGCAGTATACAGGGATGGGCTCACGAGCAGTACTTC.

The chain is built from TRBV7-9 and TRBJ2-1, with TRBD2 identical over 8 bases. V dropped 3 bases and J dropped 8; count of bases not matched to a gene: 15. Germline CDR1 reads SEHNR; CDR2 reads FQNEAQ (reference sequence). The CDR3 length is 17 residues. CDR3 coding DNA: TGTGCCAGCAGCTTGAAGGTAGCGGGGCCATTGCAGGATGAGCAGTTCTTC. Translation: CASSLKVAGPLQDEQFF.

This chain joins TRBV28 and TRBJ2-4; D gene unclear. The V and J ends lost 7 bases and 3 bases respectively, with 22 bases between them. This CDR3 contains 17 residues. CDR1 and CDR2 (germline): MDHEN, SYDVKM. CDR3 DNA: TGTGCCAGCATTTCGGGCAGCCCTGTGACTGGCAAAAACATTCAGTACTTC. The encoded protein is CASISGSPVTGKNIQYF. Full variable domain (rest looked up from reference TRBV28 and TRBJ2-4): DVKVTQSSRYLVKRTGEKVFLECVQDMDHENMFWYRQDPGLGLRLIYFSYDVKMKEKGDIPEGYSVSREKKERFSLILESASTNQTSMYLCASISGSPVTGKNIQYFGAGTRLSVL.

The gene calls are TRBV12-3 or TRBV12-4 and TRBJ2-3, with TRBD2 identical over 11 bases. This CDR3 spans 19 amino acids. V lost 5 bases and J lost 4; bases outside the gene matches: 17. CDR3: CASSAFDTSLAGVSDTQYF. In DNA form, the CDR3 reads TGTGCCAGCAGTGCCTTCGACACTTCACTAGCGGGAGTTTCAGATACGCAGTATTTT.

The chain employs TRBV7-2 and TRBJ2-3; weak D call: TRBD2 (5 bases). Trimming stripped 1 base from V and 0 bases from J, with 8 bases between. The CDR3 covers 15 residues. CDR1 and CDR2 from the germline V gene are SGHTA and FQGNSA. The CDR3 loop is CASSLVGVSTDTQYF. The CDR3 DNA sequence: TGTGCCAGCAGCTTAGTCGGGGTTAGCACAGATACGCAGTATTTT.

The chain links TRBV19 to TRBJ1-1; D gene uncertain. V was clipped by 0 bases and J by 2 bases, with 16 bases between them. The germline V gene has CDR1 LNHDA and CDR2 SQIVND (reference sequence). CDR3 size: 17 residues. The CDR3 spells CASSIDPRSGPNTEAFF. The CDR3 nucleotides are TGTGCCAGTAGTATAGATCCCAGAAGCGGGCCTAACACTGAAGCTTTCTTT.

The J gene is TRBJ2-3, the V gene TRBV7-6; 11 bases are shared with TRBD2. Germline V CDR1 and CDR2: SGHVS, FNYEAQ. The CDR3 loop spans 13 amino acids. Trimming cost V 5 bases and J 11 bases; bases outside gene matches: 6. The DNA of the CDR3 is TGTGCCAGCAGCCCCGGGACTAGCGGATTGCAGTATTTT. This gives the protein CASSPGTSGLQYF.

This chain uses TRBV29-1 with TRBJ1-1; D not resolved. Deletions cut 0 bases from V and 11 bases from J, with 13 bases between. The length of the CDR3 is 12 residues. Germline CDR1 is SQVTM and CDR2 is ANQGSEA. For the CDR3, the DNA is TGCAGCGTTGAAGATCAAAACGGTCGCGCTTTCTTT. Protein product: CSVEDQNGRAFF.

This clonotype occurred a few times. The chain has TRBV11-3 and TRBJ1-1; D gene uncertain. V gave up 5 bases and J gave up 6 bases, with 16 bases separating them. The CDR3 runs to 14 residues. Germline V gene data show CDR1 as SGHNT and CDR2 as YENEEA. The CDR3 is CASSPSSPASEAFF. The CDR3 DNA reads as TGTGCCAGCAGCCCCTCTTCCCCCGCTTCTGAAGCTTTCTTT.

This clonotype was seen more than once but under ten times. The chain recombines TRBV20-1 with TRBJ2-3; 7 bases line up with TRBD2. Per germline, CDR1 DFQATT and CDR2 SNEGSKA (reference sequence). V lost 1 base, J lost 0 bases, and 4 bases stayed unmatched. The CDR3 is made up of 15 amino acids. This CDR3 reads CSARVGGSSTDTQYF. The CDR3 bases are TGCAGTGCTAGAGTCGGGGGGTCAAGCACAGATACGCAGTATTTT.